This T cell receptor beta chain came from a study of blood T cell repertoires in COVID-19. About the study: The samples span acute and convalescent COVID-19 from the United States, Italy and Spain. Sources were T cells, B-cell-depleted T cells, or PBMCs; the material itself was cDNA or gDNA.

Under the authors' procedure: It was from reference gene primer amplification that nucleated cell counts were estimated. The table came from immunoSEQ multiplex PCR; TCRdb's copy has only in-frame clones and leaves some out. V, J and clone size reflect that table, while D and trimming were determined from the DNA. The sample includes over 250,000 clones, about 85% seen only once; the top ten take 10% to 15%. Between the trimmed V and J ends, which lost 7 bases and 8 bases, there was a span of 20 bases. Germline V lookup: CDR1 SNHLY, CDR2 FYNNEI. This CDR3 has 15 amino acids. The rearrangement uses TRBV2 and TRBJ1-4; TRBD1 might be the D (6 bases). The clonotype originates from a human donor in a cohort sampled during active COVID-19. Specimen: peripheral blood. The CDR3, as DNA: TGTGCCAGCACCCAAGGGGGTGGGGGTGGAGAAAAACTGTTTTTT. Encoded protein: CASTQGGGGGEKLFF.